These 23 T cell receptor beta chains share one sample of origin, sequenced in a study. One entry per CDR3 protein, called by TCRdb with MiXCR from the 5' RACE reads. The sample carries some 32,000 distinct CDR3 sequences, approximately 25% recorded once. Material for sequencing was memory CD4+ T cells sorted from blood. The subset is: memory CD4+ T cells, CD4+CD45RO+CD25-. The receptors were sampled from a female donor with breast cancer.

In its sample, this clonotype was seen many times. The chain carries TRBV4-1 and TRBJ2-7; 11 nucleotides agree with TRBD1. V was clipped by 5 bases and J by 0 bases; unmatched bases: 6. This CDR3 has 16 amino acids. Germline V gives CDR1 MGHRA, CDR2 YSYEKL. The CDR3 loop reads CASSIRTGGLSYEQYF. As DNA, the CDR3 is TGCGCCAGCAGCATCCGGACAGGGGGCCTCTCCTACGAGCAGTACTTC.

This clonotype was detected only a few times. The chain joins TRBV6-1 to TRBJ2-3; the D gene is possibly TRBD2 (5 bases). Germline V gene data show CDR1 as MNHNS and CDR2 as SASEGT. The CDR3 has 17 amino acids. V was trimmed by 6 bases and J by 2 bases, leaving 21 bases between them. Here the CDR3 reads CASSRGAGGGHTDTQYF. As DNA, the CDR3 is TGTGCCAGCAGCCGGGGAGCAGGTGGCGGGCACACAGATACGCAGTATTTT.

V usage is TRBV12-3 or TRBV12-4 and J usage is TRBJ2-3; 7 bases are shared with TRBD2. The CDR3 contains 18 residues. V lost 8 bases to trimming and J lost 0 bases; unmatched junction nucleotides: 17. The CDR3: CASGIYGPGGSSTDTQYF. The CDR3 DNA reads TGTGCCAGCGGCATCTACGGACCTGGCGGGAGTAGCACAGATACGCAGTATTTT.

J is TRBJ2-7 and V is TRBV7-9; the match to TRBD2 covers 11 bases. The germline gives CDR1 SEHNR, CDR2 FQNEAQ (reference sequence). This CDR3 spans 18 amino acids. Trimming removed 5 bases from V and 4 bases from J; junction bases left unmatched: 16. The CDR3 loop is CASSQVPSTSGGPYEQYF. The DNA for the CDR3 is TGTGCCAGCAGCCAAGTCCCTTCTACTAGCGGGGGTCCTTACGAGCAGTACTTC.

This clonotype was counted between two and nine times. The chain recombines TRBV6-2 or TRBV6-3 with TRBJ2-7; D not resolved. There are 13 residues in the CDR3. Trimming left V 0 bases short and J 3 bases short, with 6 bases between. Germline loops: CDR1 MNHEY, CDR2 SVGEGT. The CDR3 loop is CASSYSDGYEQYF. The CDR3 DNA reads as TGTGCCAGCAGTTACTCGGACGGCTACGAGCAGTACTTC.

The chain couples TRBV7-9 to TRBJ2-5; no definite D call. Germline values: CDR1 SEHNR, CDR2 FQNEAQ (reference sequence). The CDR3 loop spans 11 amino acids. Between the trimmed V and J ends, which lost 5 bases and 5 bases, there was a span of 6 bases. The CDR3 loop is CASSMDETQYF. CDR3 bases: TGTGCCAGCAGCATGGATGAGACCCAGTACTTC.

The rearrangement joins TRBV3-1 to TRBJ2-6; 7 bases agree with TRBD1. Germline lookup yields CDR1 LGHDT and CDR2 YNNKEL (reference sequence). Trimming removed 4 bases from V and 0 bases from J; junction bases left unmatched: 0. This CDR3 has 15 residues. The CDR3 DNA follows: TGTGCCAGCAGCCGGGACAGCTCTGGGGCCAACGTCCTGACTTTC. It is translated as CASSRDSSGANVLTF.

This clonotype was recorded many times. V is TRBV28 and J is TRBJ1-1; D ambiguous. Germline V gives CDR1 MDHEN, CDR2 SYDVKM. Between the trimmed V and J ends, which lost 7 bases and 1 base, there was a span of 7 bases. This CDR3 comprises 12 residues. CDR3 in amino acids: CASTWANTEAFF. CDR3 DNA: TGTGCCAGCACATGGGCGAACACTGAAGCTTTCTTT.

The rearrangement joins TRBV15 to TRBJ2-1; 8 positions match TRBD2. The CDR3 sequence is 15 residues long. The V gene's germline CDR1 is LNHNV and CDR2 YYDKDF (reference sequence). V lost 8 bases to trimming and J lost 5 bases; unmatched junction nucleotides: 11. The CDR3 coding sequence is TGTGCCACCTCGGGAGCGGGAGTGATGGACAATGAGCAGTTCTTC. Its protein product is CATSGAGVMDNEQFF.

The table lists this clonotype with a few counts. The chain combines TRBV20-1 with TRBJ1-2; 10 bases are a match to TRBD1. Trimming removed 6 bases from V and 3 bases from J; junction bases left unmatched: 4. This CDR3 has 13 residues. Germline values: CDR1 DFQATT, CDR2 SNEGSKA (reference sequence). The CDR3 reads CSATGTGDYGYTF. The CDR3 nucleotides read TGCAGTGCAACCGGGACAGGGGACTATGGCTACACCTTC.

The chain carries TRBV5-6 and TRBJ2-6, with a weak D call TRBD1 (6 bases). The V and J ends lost 5 bases and 1 base respectively, with 10 bases between them. CDR1 is SGHDT, CDR2 YYEEEE, per germline. The CDR3 is 15 residues long. The CDR3: CASRVTGSGANVLTF. DNA of the CDR3: TGTGCCAGCAGGGTGACAGGATCTGGGGCCAACGTCCTGACTTTC.

The chain recombines TRBV6-1 with TRBJ2-7; 8 bases match TRBD2. CDR1 MNHNS and CDR2 SASEGT come from the germline V gene. The CDR3 has 15 residues. V shed 2 bases, J shed 0 bases, and the junction held 3 bases outside the gene matches. The CDR3 here is CASSELTSGSYEQYF. The DNA of the CDR3 is TGTGCCAGCAGTGAACTAACTAGCGGCTCCTACGAGCAGTACTTC.

The chain carries TRBV28 and TRBJ1-4, with 8 positions matching TRBD1. V lost 3 bases and J lost 7; bases outside the gene matches: 10. Germline loops: CDR1 MDHEN, CDR2 SYDVKM. The CDR3 totals 16 residues. Here the CDR3 DNA reads TGTGCCAGCAGTTTTCCCCAGGGGGCGCCGCGTGAAAAACTGTTTTTT. This codes for CASSFPQGAPREKLFF.

The J gene is TRBJ1-1, the V gene TRBV6-5, with D tentatively TRBD1 (5 bases). The germline V gene has CDR1 MNHEY and CDR2 SVGAGI. Deletions cut 4 bases from V and 5 bases from J, with 14 bases between. This CDR3 has 14 amino acids. The chain's CDR3 is CASSFYQGGTEAFF. In nucleotides, the CDR3 is TGTGCCAGCAGTTTCTACCAGGGAGGGACTGAAGCTTTCTTT.

A single count supports this clonotype. This sequence may be a read error, since a much larger clone differs from it by one base. The rearrangement uses TRBV7-3 and TRBJ2-7; 7 nucleotides align to TRBD1. The V gene's germline CDR1 is SGHTA and CDR2 FQGTGA. This CDR3 is built from 14 residues. The CDR3 spells CTSSLRGGASEQYF. In nucleotides, the CDR3 is TGTACCAGCAGCTTACGAGGGGGCGCCTCCGAGCAGTACTTC. Using reference TRBV7-3 and TRBJ2-7 for the parts outside the CDR3, the full variable domain is GAGVSQTPSNKVTEKGKYVELRCDPISGHTALYWYRQSLGQGPEFLIYFQGTGAADDSGLPNDRFFAVRPEGSVSTLKIQRTERGDSAVYLCTSSLRGGASEQYFGPGTRLTVT.

This clonotype was seen a few times. The chain couples TRBV6-5 to TRBJ2-3, with 8 bases identical to TRBD2. The CDR3 runs 17 residues. Losses at the gene ends were 6 bases for V and 6 bases for J; bases not matched to a gene: 17. Germline CDR1 is MNHEY and CDR2 is SVGAGI. In DNA, the CDR3 is TGTGCCAGCAGATCTACGAGCGGGGGTGCGTATGAGGATACGCAGTATTTT. Its protein is CASRSTSGGAYEDTQYF.

This clonotype showed up just a few times. CDR3 region: CASSDPRGPPYEQYF. The CDR3 region has the DNA TGTGCCAGCAGTGACCCTCGGGGGCCTCCTTACGAGCAGTACTTC. The J gene is TRBJ2-7, the V gene TRBV25-1; D may correspond to TRBD1 or TRBD2 (6 bases each). CDR1 MGHDK and CDR2 SYGVNS come from the germline V gene. The V gene lost 3 bases and the J gene lost 4 bases, with 16 bases spanning the gap. The CDR3 length is 15 residues.

This chain uses TRBV4-1 with TRBJ2-1; possible D gene TRBD1, 6 bases. This CDR3 is 14 amino acids long. Deletions cut 7 bases from V and 5 bases from J, with 15 bases between. CDR1 MGHRA and CDR2 YSYEKL come from the germline V gene. The CDR3 DNA reads TGCGCCAGCAAACGGGACACGTCCCACAATGAGCAGTTCTTC. It encodes CASKRDTSHNEQFF.

Regarding this clonotype: A much larger clone differs from this one at a single base, so this may be a read error. The chain recombines TRBV29-1 with TRBJ1-2, with D tentatively TRBD1 (6 bases). With 3 bases removed from V and 7 bases from J, the gap between germline ends came to 12 bases. CDR3 length equals 12 residues. The germline gives CDR1 SQVTM, CDR2 ANQGSEA. In nucleotides, the CDR3 is TGCAGCGTTGATACAGGGTTAGGTGGCTACACCTTC. This translates into CSVDTGLGGYTF.

This clonotype was counted only a few times. This chain uses TRBV27 with TRBJ2-1, with TRBD2 matching over 16 bases. The V gene end was trimmed by 7 bases and the J gene end by 12 bases; junction bases not matched to a gene: 6. This CDR3 region has 14 residues. Germline values: CDR1 MNHEY, CDR2 SMNVEV (reference sequence). In DNA, the CDR3 is TGTGCCAGCACCCAGGGACTAGCGGGGGGGGGGCAGTTCTTC. It translates to CASTQGLAGGGQFF.

This clonotype showed up just a few times. The rearrangement joins TRBV7-9 to TRBJ2-2; no firm D call. CDR3 size: 15 residues. V lost 5 bases, J lost 2 bases, and 12 bases lay in between. Germline lookup yields CDR1 SEHNR and CDR2 FQNEAQ (reference sequence). Here the CDR3 reads CASSIFAPNTGELFF. CDR3 coding DNA: TGTGCCAGCAGCATATTTGCCCCTAACACCGGGGAGCTGTTTTTT.

The chain employs TRBV6-2 or TRBV6-3 and TRBJ1-6, with D hard to call. The V and J ends lost 7 bases and 8 bases respectively, with 15 bases between them. This CDR3 is built from 14 residues. Germline CDR1 and CDR2: MNHEY and SVGEGT. The CDR3 region is CASNSWTEYSPLHF. The CDR3 coding sequence is TGTGCCAGCAATAGCTGGACGGAGTATTCACCCCTCCACTTT.

This clonotype has only a few counts. The gene calls are TRBV6-5 and TRBJ1-5; 7 nucleotides match TRBD1. CDR3 length: 14 amino acids. Trimming took 6 bases from V and 3 from J; bases not matched to a gene: 5. CDR1 and CDR2 (germline): MNHEY, SVGAGI. CDR3 loop: CASSTGTDNQPQHF. The CDR3 region has the DNA TGTGCCAGCAGCACCGGGACAGACAATCAGCCCCAGCATTTT.